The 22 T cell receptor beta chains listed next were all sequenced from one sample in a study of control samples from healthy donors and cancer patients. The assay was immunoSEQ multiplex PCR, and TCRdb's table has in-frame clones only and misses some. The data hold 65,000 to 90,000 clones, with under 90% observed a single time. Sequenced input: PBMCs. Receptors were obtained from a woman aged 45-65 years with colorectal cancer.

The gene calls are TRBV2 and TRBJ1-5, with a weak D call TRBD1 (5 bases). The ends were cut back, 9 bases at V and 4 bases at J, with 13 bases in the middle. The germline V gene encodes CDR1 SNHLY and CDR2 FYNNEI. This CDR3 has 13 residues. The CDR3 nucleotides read TGTGCCAGTGAGGGGTCAAGAAATCAGCCCCAGCATTTT. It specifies CASEGSRNQPQHF.

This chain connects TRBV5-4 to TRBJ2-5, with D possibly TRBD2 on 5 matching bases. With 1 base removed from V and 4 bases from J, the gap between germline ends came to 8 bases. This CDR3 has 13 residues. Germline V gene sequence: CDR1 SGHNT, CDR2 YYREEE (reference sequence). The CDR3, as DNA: TGTGCCAGCAGCTTGAGCGGCCTAGAGACCCAGTACTTC. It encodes CASSLSGLETQYF. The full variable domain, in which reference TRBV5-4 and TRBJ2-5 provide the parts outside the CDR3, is ETGVTQSPTHLIKTRGQQVTLRCSSQSGHNTVSWYQQALGQGPQFIFQYYREEENGRGNFPPRFSGLQFPNYSSELNVNALELDDSALYLCASSLSGLETQYFGPGTRLLVL.

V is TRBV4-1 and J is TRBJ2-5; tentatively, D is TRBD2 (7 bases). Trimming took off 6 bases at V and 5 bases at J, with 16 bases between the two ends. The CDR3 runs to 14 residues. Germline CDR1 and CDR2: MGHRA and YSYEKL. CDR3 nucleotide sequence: TGCGCCAGCAGGAGAACGGGGGGCGAGGAGACCCAGTACTTC. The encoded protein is CASRRTGGEETQYF.

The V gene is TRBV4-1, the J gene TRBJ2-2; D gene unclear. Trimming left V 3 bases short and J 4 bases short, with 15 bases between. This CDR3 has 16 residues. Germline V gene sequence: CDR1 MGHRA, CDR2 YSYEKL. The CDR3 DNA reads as TGCGCCAGCAGCCAGATGGACCTGATTAGCACCGGGGAGCTGTTTTTT. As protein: CASSQMDLISTGELFF.

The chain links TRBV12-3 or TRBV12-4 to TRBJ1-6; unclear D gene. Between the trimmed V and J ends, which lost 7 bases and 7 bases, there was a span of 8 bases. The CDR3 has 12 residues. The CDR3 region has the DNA TGTGCCAGCAACCGAATCAATTCACCCCTCCACTTT. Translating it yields CASNRINSPLHF.

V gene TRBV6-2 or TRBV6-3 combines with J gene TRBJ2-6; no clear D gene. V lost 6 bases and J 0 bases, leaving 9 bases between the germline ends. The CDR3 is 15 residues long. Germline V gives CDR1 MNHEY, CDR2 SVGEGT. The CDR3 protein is CASSRASSGANVLTF. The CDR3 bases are TGTGCCAGCAGCCGGGCCTCCTCTGGGGCCAACGTCCTGACTTTC.

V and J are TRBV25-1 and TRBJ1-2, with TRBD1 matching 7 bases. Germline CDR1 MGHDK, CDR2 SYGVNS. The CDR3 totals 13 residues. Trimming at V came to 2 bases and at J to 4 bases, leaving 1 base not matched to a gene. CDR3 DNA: TGTGCCAGCAGTGAAGCAGGGGGCTATGGCTACACCTTC. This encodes CASSEAGGYGYTF.

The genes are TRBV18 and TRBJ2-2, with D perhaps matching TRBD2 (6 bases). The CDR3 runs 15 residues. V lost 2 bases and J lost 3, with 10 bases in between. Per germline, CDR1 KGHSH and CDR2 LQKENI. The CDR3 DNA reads TGTGCCAGCTCACCAATAGCGGATTACACCGGGGAGCTGTTTTTT. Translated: CASSPIADYTGELFF.

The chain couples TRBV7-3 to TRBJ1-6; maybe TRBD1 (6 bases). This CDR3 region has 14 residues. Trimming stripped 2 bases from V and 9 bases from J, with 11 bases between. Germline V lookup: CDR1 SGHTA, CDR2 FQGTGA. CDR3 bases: TGTGCCAGCAGCTTATTGGGGGCTTCTTCACCCCTCCACTTT. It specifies CASSLLGASSPLHF.

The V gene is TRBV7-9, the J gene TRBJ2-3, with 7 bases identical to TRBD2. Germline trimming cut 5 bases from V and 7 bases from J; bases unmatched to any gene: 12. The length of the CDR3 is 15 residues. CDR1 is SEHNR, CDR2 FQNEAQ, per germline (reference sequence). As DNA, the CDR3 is TGTGCCAGCAGCCTAGGGGCTAGCGGCGTGCATACGCAGTATTTT. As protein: CASSLGASGVHTQYF.

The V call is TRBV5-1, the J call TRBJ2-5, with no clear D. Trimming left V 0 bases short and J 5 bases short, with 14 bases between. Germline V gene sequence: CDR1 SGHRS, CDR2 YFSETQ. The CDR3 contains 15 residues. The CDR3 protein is CASSLGGRTRETQYF. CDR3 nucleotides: TGCGCCAGCAGCTTGGGTGGCAGGACGCGGGAGACCCAGTACTTC.

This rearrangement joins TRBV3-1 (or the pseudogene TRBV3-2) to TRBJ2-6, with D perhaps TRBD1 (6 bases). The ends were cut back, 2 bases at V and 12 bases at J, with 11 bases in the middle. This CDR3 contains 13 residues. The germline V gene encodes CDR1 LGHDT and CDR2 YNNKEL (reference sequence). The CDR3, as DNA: TGTGCCAGCAGCCAAAATCGAGGGGGCGTCCTGACTTTC. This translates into CASSQNRGGVLTF.

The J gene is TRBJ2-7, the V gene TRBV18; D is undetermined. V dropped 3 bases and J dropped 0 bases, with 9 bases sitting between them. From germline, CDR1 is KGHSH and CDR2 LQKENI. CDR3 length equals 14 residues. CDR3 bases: TGTGCCAGCTCACCTATTCCGGGCTCCTACGAGCAGTACGTC. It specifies CASSPIPGSYEQYV.

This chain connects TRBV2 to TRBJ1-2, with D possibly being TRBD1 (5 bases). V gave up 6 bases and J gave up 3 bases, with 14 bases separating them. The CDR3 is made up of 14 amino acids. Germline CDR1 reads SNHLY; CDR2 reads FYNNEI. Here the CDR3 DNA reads TGTGCCAGCAGGACGGCCAGGGCGGACTATGGCTACACCTTC. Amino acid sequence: CASRTARADYGYTF.

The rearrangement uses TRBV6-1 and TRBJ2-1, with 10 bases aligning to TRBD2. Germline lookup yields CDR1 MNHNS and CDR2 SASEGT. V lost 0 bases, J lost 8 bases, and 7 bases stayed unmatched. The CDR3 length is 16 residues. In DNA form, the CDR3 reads TGTGCCAGCAGTGAAGCGCGGACTAGCGGTTGGGATGAGCAGTTCTTC. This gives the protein CASSEARTSGWDEQFF.

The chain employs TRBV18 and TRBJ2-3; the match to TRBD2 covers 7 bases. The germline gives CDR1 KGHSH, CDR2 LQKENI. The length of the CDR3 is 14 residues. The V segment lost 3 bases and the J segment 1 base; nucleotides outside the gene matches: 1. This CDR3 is CASSPGLGTDTQYF. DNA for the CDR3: TGTGCCAGCTCACCTGGACTAGGCACAGATACGCAGTATTTT.

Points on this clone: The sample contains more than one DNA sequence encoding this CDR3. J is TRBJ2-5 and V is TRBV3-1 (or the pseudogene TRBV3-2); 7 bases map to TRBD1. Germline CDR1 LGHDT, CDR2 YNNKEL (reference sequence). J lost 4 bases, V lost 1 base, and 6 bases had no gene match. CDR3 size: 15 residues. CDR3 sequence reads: CASSQGLAGGETQYF. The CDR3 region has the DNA TGTGCCAGCAGCCAAGGGCTAGCAGGGGGAGAGACCCAGTACTTC.

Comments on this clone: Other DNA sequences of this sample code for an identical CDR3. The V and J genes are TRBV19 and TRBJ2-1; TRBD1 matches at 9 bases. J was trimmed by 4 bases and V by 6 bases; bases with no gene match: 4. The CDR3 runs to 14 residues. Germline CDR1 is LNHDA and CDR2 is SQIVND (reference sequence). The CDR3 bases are TGTGCCAGTAGGTCCGGGACAGGGTACAATGAGCAGTTCTTC. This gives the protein CASRSGTGYNEQFF. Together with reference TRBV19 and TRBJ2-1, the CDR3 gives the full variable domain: DGGITQSPKYLFRKEGQNVTLSCEQNLNHDAMYWYRQDPGQGLRLIYYSQIVNDFQKGDIAEGYSVSREKKESFPLTVTSAQKNPTAFYLCASRSGTGYNEQFFGPGTRLTVL.

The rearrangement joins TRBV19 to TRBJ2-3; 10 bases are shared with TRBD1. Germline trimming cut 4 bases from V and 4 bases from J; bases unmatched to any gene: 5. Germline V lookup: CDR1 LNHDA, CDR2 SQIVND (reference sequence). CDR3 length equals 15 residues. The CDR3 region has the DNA TGTGCCAGTAGTAGGACAGGGGGTGGGCCAGATACGCAGTATTTT. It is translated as CASSRTGGGPDTQYF.

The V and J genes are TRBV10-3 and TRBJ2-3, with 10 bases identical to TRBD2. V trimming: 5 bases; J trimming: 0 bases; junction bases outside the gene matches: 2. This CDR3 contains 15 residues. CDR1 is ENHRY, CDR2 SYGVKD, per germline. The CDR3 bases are TGTGCCATCAGTTCGACTAGCGGGAGCACAGATACGCAGTATTTT. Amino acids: CAISSTSGSTDTQYF.

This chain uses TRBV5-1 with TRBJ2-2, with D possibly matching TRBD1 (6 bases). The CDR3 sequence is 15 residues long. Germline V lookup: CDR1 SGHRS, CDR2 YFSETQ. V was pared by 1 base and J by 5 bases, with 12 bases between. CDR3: CASSLRQVGTGELFF. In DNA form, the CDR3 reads TGCGCCAGCAGCTTGCGACAGGTGGGGACCGGGGAGCTGTTTTTT.

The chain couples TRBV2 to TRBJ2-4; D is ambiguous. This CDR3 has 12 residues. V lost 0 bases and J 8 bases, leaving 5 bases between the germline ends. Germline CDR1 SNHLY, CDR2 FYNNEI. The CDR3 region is CASSEARDIQYF. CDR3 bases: TGTGCCAGCAGTGAAGCTAGGGACATTCAGTACTTC.